The clone carrying this T cell receptor (beta chain) was seen just once. Its antigen remains unidentified. The sample is drawn from a study of cytomegalovirus exposure and HLA in healthy donors. Study-level background: A subsequent analysis reported that the 120 validation repertoires were produced on the same platform that had also been used for the 500 to 700 first-cohort repertoires.

Study-wide findings and caveats: Cytomegalovirus-associated status was assigned to 164 TCR beta chains. A classifier reportedly called cytomegalovirus status with high sensitivity and specificity. Subsequent analysis showed first-cohort TCR clusters tending to co-occur in about 110 validation repertoires.

The table came from immunoSEQ multiplex PCR; TCRdb's copy has only in-frame clones and leaves some out. This sample yields 250,000 to 400,000 clones, of which approximately 86% are seen a single time; about 1.2% belongs to the top ten. The sample comprised PBMCs. The sequence was obtained from a woman in her twenties or thirties in good health and CMV-seropositive.

The CDR3 sequence: CASSIFLRGHTEAFF. For the CDR3, the DNA is TGTGCCAGTAGTATTTTTCTCCGGGGGCACACTGAAGCTTTCTTT. The V gene is TRBV19, the J gene TRBJ1-1, with D perhaps TRBD1 (6 bases). Germline CDR1 LNHDA, CDR2 SQIVND (reference sequence). Trimming took 3 bases from V and 3 from J, leaving 14 bases between them. CDR3 length equals 15 residues.